This entry features one T cell receptor (beta chain) sequence. The CDR3 consists of 12 residues. Trimming stripped 4 bases from V and 4 bases from J, with 8 bases between. Germline V gives CDR1 MNHEY, CDR2 SMNVEV (reference sequence). This record comes from a study of blood T cell repertoires in COVID-19. For the study at large: Material from acute and convalescent COVID-19 was sourced from the United States, Italy and Spain. PBMCs, B-cell-depleted T cells, or T cells provided the cDNA or gDNA that made up the material.

Produced via immunoSEQ multiplex PCR; TCRdb's table is partial and in-frame only. The table shows some 280,000 clones, with 89% occurring only once. The V gene is TRBV27, the J gene TRBJ2-7, with D perhaps matching TRBD1 (6 bases). Sample: peripheral blood. The receptor was derived from a woman aged 60 to 75 with acute or convalescent COVID-19. The CDR3 bases are TGTGCCAGCAGTTCTACAGGGTACGAGCAGTACTTC. Its protein product is CASSSTGYEQYF.